The sequence of this T cell receptor beta chain was determined in a study of cytomegalovirus exposure and HLA in healthy donors. General observations from the study: With high specificity and sensitivity, the classifier reportedly diagnosed cytomegalovirus status.

About this clone itself: Its target is not known.

The germline gives CDR1 SQVTM, CDR2 ANQGSEA. This CDR3 contains 18 residues. Trimming cost V 4 bases and J 9 bases, with 34 bases left between them. TCRdb's table, derived via immunoSEQ multiplex PCR, lists solely in-frame clones and lacks some. The table shows some 130,000 clones, with approximately 92% occurring only once. The clonotype was recovered from a woman aged 18-29 years in good health and CMV-seronegative. Sequencing used PBMCs. The chain combines TRBV29-1 with TRBJ2-7; D is perhaps TRBD2 (5 bases). CDR3 protein: CSVGPGSGEPRRLTGQYF. Written as DNA, the CDR3 is TGCAGCGTTGGTCCCGGTTCTGGGGAGCCCCGACGCCTGACGGGGCAGTACTTC.